Listed here is a single T cell receptor (beta chain). The antigen is unknown. The protocol was immunoSEQ multiplex PCR, while the TCRdb copy is restricted to in-frame clones and leaves out a portion. The table lists about 70,000 clones, less than 95% of them singletons. The data derive from a study of T cell responses to AZD1222 COVID-19 vaccine. Study findings and constraints: Clonal diversity may have been underestimated, and the donors were mostly white British, with more females than males.

V was cut by 5 bases and J by 0 bases, with 12 bases left in between. CDR3 length: 15 amino acids. Germline V gene sequence: CDR1 SEHNR, CDR2 FQNEAQ (reference sequence). V and J are TRBV7-9 and TRBJ2-3; the D gene is possibly TRBD1 (6 bases). This TCR derives from an adult who received the AZD1222 COVID-19 vaccine. Material: peripheral blood, obtained 28 days after the second AZD1222 dose. The CDR3 protein is CASSLQGSSTDTQYF. The CDR3 DNA follows: TGTGCCAGCAGCCTCCAGGGGTCTAGCACAGATACGCAGTATTTT.